The 29 T cell receptor beta chains given below trace back to one sample, sequenced in a study of cytomegalovirus exposure and HLA in healthy donors (dated by TCRdb to about 2017). The protocol used for the library was the immunoSEQ multiplex PCR assay. For the multiplex PCR, a mixture combining 60 forward primers for TCR Vbeta segments and 13 reverse primers for TCR Jbeta segments was used. TCRdb's version of the immuneACCESS table is confined to in-frame rearrangements and falls short of the full clone set. An unresolved V gene accounts for under half of the shortfall where checked; the remainder is of unknown origin. In this sample the table shows about 190,000 clones, 80% of which occur a single time. About 5.7% of the sample lies in the top ten. Sequenced material: PBMCs. The receptor source for this set is a man aged 40-49 years in good health and CMV-seropositive.

The rearrangement joins TRBV7-8 to TRBJ1-5, with no clear D. Germline V gene data show CDR1 as SGHVS and CDR2 as FQNEAQ. Deletions cut 2 bases from V and 3 bases from J, with 11 bases between. The CDR3 spans 15 residues. The CDR3 here is CASSLWQDFNQPQHF. The CDR3 DNA is TGTGCCAGCAGCTTATGGCAGGATTTCAATCAGCCCCAGCATTTT.

The genes are TRBV11-2 and TRBJ2-3; the match to TRBD2 covers 12 bases. Germline V gives CDR1 SGHAT, CDR2 FQNNGV. The junction had 6 bases not matched to a gene; V was cut back by 0 bases and J by 5 bases. The CDR3 covers 17 residues. The CDR3 DNA reads as TGTGCCAGCAGCTTAGATCTAGCGGGGGGGATTAGAGATACGCAGTATTTT. This translates into CASSLDLAGGIRDTQYF.

This chain links TRBV20-1 with TRBJ1-1; D is unresolved. The germline V gene encodes CDR1 DFQATT and CDR2 SNEGSKA (reference sequence). The CDR3 is 11 residues long. Trimming cost V 7 bases and J 2 bases, with 8 bases left between them. CDR3 sequence: CSGRTNTEAFF. The CDR3 DNA follows: TGCAGTGGACGGACTAACACTGAAGCTTTCTTT.

This rearrangement joins TRBV14 to TRBJ1-4, with 8 bases fitting TRBD1. The CDR3 has 15 residues. Trimming took 2 bases from V and 4 from J; bases not matched to a gene: 3. In germline, CDR1 is SGHDN, CDR2 FVKESK. CDR3 nucleotides: TGTGCCAGCAGCCAACCGGGACAGGTTAATGAAAAACTGTTTTTT. This encodes CASSQPGQVNEKLFF.

V and J are TRBV7-9 and TRBJ2-5; TRBD1 agrees at 10 bases. The CDR3 covers 14 residues. Germline loops: CDR1 SEHNR, CDR2 FQNEAQ (reference sequence). J lost 4 bases, V lost 3 bases, and 2 bases had no gene match. The CDR3 DNA follows: TGTGCCAGCAGCTTGGGGACAGGGGTAGAGACCCAGTACTTC. Its translation is CASSLGTGVETQYF.

In DNA form, the CDR3 reads TGCGCCAGCAGCTTGGTAGGGGGCCAAGAGACCCAGTACTTC. It is translated as CASSLVGGQETQYF. V usage is TRBV5-1 and J usage is TRBJ2-5; D perhaps matches TRBD1 (6 bases). The CDR3 totals 14 residues. The V end lost 0 bases, the J end lost 1 base, and 7 bases lay between the germline ends. Germline lookup yields CDR1 SGHRS and CDR2 YFSETQ.

The chain carries TRBV28 and TRBJ1-2; 8 bases map to TRBD1. The germline V gene encodes CDR1 MDHEN and CDR2 SYDVKM. The trim removed 8 bases at V and 7 bases at J, leaving 12 bases unmatched. The length of the CDR3 is 14 residues. The CDR3 nucleotides read TGTGCCAGCTCCTTGCGGACAGGGCTCTCTGGCTACACCTTC. This encodes CASSLRTGLSGYTF.

The chain combines TRBV21-1 with TRBJ2-3; TRBD2, the table's D call, was not compared with the DNA. TRBV21-1 is tagged as a pseudogene. The CDR3 covers 15 residues. The CDR3 loop is CASSTVSGGLDTQYF. CDR3 DNA: TGTGCCAGCAGCACGGTTAGCGGGGGGTTAGATACGCAGTATTTT.

The chain carries TRBV19 and TRBJ2-7, with D possibly matching TRBD1 (5 bases). CDR3 size: 14 residues. V gave up 4 bases and J gave up 4 bases, with 14 bases separating them. Per germline, CDR1 LNHDA and CDR2 SQIVND (reference sequence). DNA for the CDR3: TGTGCCAGTAGTAGGAACGTCAGGGCGTACGAGCAGTACTTC. Translation: CASSRNVRAYEQYF.

The V and J genes are TRBV30 and TRBJ2-5, with TRBD2 matching 12 bases. Per germline, CDR1 GTSNPN and CDR2 SVGIG (reference sequence). This CDR3 region has 14 residues. J gave up 7 bases and V 7 bases, and 10 bases lay outside the gene matches. CDR3 bases: TGTGCCTCGAACGGACTAGCGGGGAGGGGGACCCAGTACTTC. Translation: CASNGLAGRGTQYF.

This sequence joins TRBV6-5 and TRBJ2-7, with 9 bases identical to TRBD1. CDR1 and CDR2 (germline): MNHEY, SVGAGI. This CDR3 spans 13 amino acids. Germline trimming cut 9 bases from V and 3 bases from J; bases unmatched to any gene: 6. CDR3 amino acids: CASHRGLFYEQYF. The CDR3 DNA reads TGTGCCAGTCACAGGGGGCTTTTCTACGAGCAGTACTTC.

This clone was seen a single time. The chain uses TRBV5-1 and TRBJ2-1, with a tentative D call TRBD1 (6 bases). Germline V gives CDR1 SGHRS, CDR2 YFSETQ. Between the trimmed V and J ends, which lost 0 bases and 10 bases, there was a span of 11 bases. The CDR3 is 13 residues long. The chain's CDR3 is CASSLDRVWEQFF. The CDR3 DNA reads as TGCGCCAGCAGCTTGGACAGGGTGTGGGAGCAGTTCTTC.

This sequence joins TRBV5-1 and TRBJ2-3; D gene unclear. The V gene's germline CDR1 is SGHRS and CDR2 YFSETQ. The CDR3 consists of 14 residues. V was trimmed by 0 bases and J by 2 bases, leaving 7 bases between them. CDR3 residues: CASSLVQYTDTQYF. The DNA of the CDR3 is TGCGCCAGCAGCTTGGTTCAGTACACAGATACGCAGTATTTT.

The rearrangement uses TRBV29-1 and TRBJ2-1; D is uncertain. The CDR3 sequence is 16 residues long. V was pared by 5 bases and J by 0 bases, with 17 bases between. Per germline, CDR1 SQVTM and CDR2 ANQGSEA. The CDR3 sequence: CSVLVRVVFSYNEQFF. In DNA form, the CDR3 reads TGCAGCGTTCTGGTACGAGTAGTTTTCTCCTACAATGAGCAGTTCTTC.

This chain links TRBV9 with TRBJ2-7, with 7 nucleotides matching TRBD1. Germline loops: CDR1 SGDLS, CDR2 YYNGEE. V lost 0 bases to trimming and J lost 4 bases; unmatched junction nucleotides: 10. The CDR3 is 16 amino acids. DNA for the CDR3: TGTGCCAGCAGCGTAGACCCGGCAGGGGGATGGTACGAGCAGTACTTC. Translation: CASSVDPAGGWYEQYF.

This chain links TRBV6-4 with TRBJ2-3; D remains unclear. Germline CDR1 and CDR2: MRHNA and SNTAGT. The ends were cut back, 6 bases at V and 0 bases at J, with 13 bases in the middle. The CDR3 contains 15 residues. The CDR3: CASSPESLSTDTQYF. The CDR3 bases are TGTGCCAGCAGCCCGGAGAGCTTGAGCACAGATACGCAGTATTTT.

The genes are TRBV4-1 and TRBJ1-1, with TRBD1 matching 11 bases. Germline assignment: CDR1 MGHRA and CDR2 YSYEKL. With 4 bases clipped from V and 6 bases from J, the junction kept 7 bases outside the gene matches. CDR3 length: 15 amino acids. The DNA for the CDR3 is TGCGCCAGCAGCCTGGGACAGGGGGGAATCTCTGAAGCTTTCTTT. As protein: CASSLGQGGISEAFF.

This chain uses TRBV7-8 with TRBJ2-7; D perhaps matches TRBD1 (5 bases). Germline CDR1 is SGHVS and CDR2 is FQNEAQ. The CDR3 sequence is 15 residues long. V lost 5 bases and J 6 bases, leaving 20 bases between the germline ends. In DNA, the CDR3 is TGTGCCAGCAGCCTAGGCGCAGGGTACTCACTCGAGCAGTACTTC. Amino acids: CASSLGAGYSLEQYF.

The chain combines TRBV7-6 with TRBJ1-6, with 7 bases fitting TRBD1. This CDR3 is built from 16 residues. CDR1 is SGHVS and CDR2 is FNYEAQ in the germline V gene. Unmatched junction bases numbered 9, after V lost 1 base and J lost 9 bases. The DNA for the CDR3 is TGTGCCAGCAGCTTAGGGCCAGGGGGTGACGGTTCACCCCTCCACTTT. It yields the protein CASSLGPGGDGSPLHF.

This sequence joins TRBV5-6 and TRBJ2-3; D might be TRBD2 (5 bases). V was cut by 4 bases and J by 2 bases, with 11 bases left in between. CDR3 length: 14 amino acids. Germline V gene sequence: CDR1 SGHDT, CDR2 YYEEEE. Written as DNA, the CDR3 is TGTGCCAGCAGCATCGGACTTCTCACAGATACGCAGTATTTT. Protein product: CASSIGLLTDTQYF.

The CDR3 sequence: CASSVETGTSGRYTF. The CDR3 nucleotides read TGTGCCAGCAGCGTAGAGACAGGGACCAGTGGGAGGTACACCTTC. The genes are TRBV9 and TRBJ1-2, with 7 bases lining up with TRBD1. CDR1 and CDR2 from the germline V gene are SGDLS and YYNGEE. Trimming cost V 0 bases and J 11 bases; bases outside gene matches: 13. This CDR3 region has 15 residues.

V and J are TRBV7-9 and TRBJ2-7; D is unresolved. Trimming removed 5 bases from V and 1 base from J, with 18 bases in between. This CDR3 spans 16 amino acids. Germline CDR1 is SEHNR and CDR2 is FQNEAQ (reference sequence). CDR3 sequence: CASSKDSSLLSYEQYF. As DNA, the CDR3 is TGTGCCAGCAGCAAAGACTCAAGTCTCCTATCCTACGAGCAGTACTTC.

The chain couples TRBV7-9 to TRBJ1-2, with 8 bases that match TRBD1. The CDR3 totals 14 residues. The ends lost 5 bases at V and 4 bases at J; junction bases unmatched: 6. Looked up from germline, CDR1 is SEHNR and CDR2 is FQNEAQ (reference sequence). CDR3 amino acids: CASSPQGGGYGYTF. As DNA, the CDR3 is TGTGCCAGCAGCCCACAGGGGGGAGGCTATGGCTACACCTTC. Filled out from reference TRBV7-9 and TRBJ1-2, the complete variable domain reads DTGVSQNPRHKITKRGQNVTFRCDPISEHNRLYWYRQTLGQGPEFLTYFQNEAQLEKSRLLSDRFSAERPKGSFSTLEIQRTEQGDSAMYLCASSPQGGGYGYTFGSGTRLTVV.

V and J are TRBV7-9 and TRBJ2-1, with 11 bases lining up with TRBD1. With 8 bases clipped from V and 10 bases from J, the junction kept 7 bases outside the gene matches. The CDR3 contains 13 residues. Germline V gives CDR1 SEHNR, CDR2 FQNEAQ (reference sequence). CDR3 in DNA: TGTGCCAGCCGCGGACAGGGGGCTGAGGAGCAGTTCTTC. Its translation is CASRGQGAEEQFF.

This chain connects TRBV19 to TRBJ2-5; 7 bases are shared with TRBD1. Germline trimming cut 2 bases from V and 3 bases from J; bases unmatched to any gene: 3. Germline V CDR1 and CDR2: LNHDA, SQIVND (reference sequence). The CDR3 totals 14 residues. DNA for the CDR3: TGTGCCAGTAGTATAATCCAGGGGGAAGAGACCCAGTACTTC. The encoded protein is CASSIIQGEETQYF. The full variable domain, its missing parts supplied by reference TRBV19 and TRBJ2-5, is DGGITQSPKYLFRKEGQNVTLSCEQNLNHDAMYWYRQDPGQGLRLIYYSQIVNDFQKGDIAEGYSVSREKKESFPLTVTSAQKNPTAFYLCASSIIQGEETQYFGPGTRLLVL.

The genes are TRBV6-4 and TRBJ1-5; the match to TRBD1 covers 7 bases. The length of the CDR3 is 16 residues. Germline trimming cut 2 bases from V and 2 bases from J; bases unmatched to any gene: 6. CDR1 and CDR2 from the germline V gene are MRHNA and SNTAGT. The DNA for the CDR3 is TGTGCCAGCAGTGACGGTAATGACAGGGGCAATCAGCCCCAGCATTTT. Its protein product is CASSDGNDRGNQPQHF.

The chain is built from TRBV30 and TRBJ2-5, with D maybe TRBD1 (6 bases). The CDR3 runs 15 residues. Trimming shortened V by 2 bases and J by 2 bases, and 15 bases separated the two germline ends. Germline V gene sequence: CDR1 GTSNPN, CDR2 SVGIG (reference sequence). Here the CDR3 reads CAWSLKGDPQETQYF. CDR3 bases: TGTGCCTGGAGTTTGAAGGGGGACCCTCAAGAGACCCAGTACTTC.

Of note for this clone: A junction end diverges from the germline sequence, so it may reflect a read error. This chain connects TRBV7-7 to TRBJ2-2; TRBD2 is a possible D gene (6 bases). This CDR3 spans 14 amino acids. CDR1 SSHAT and CDR2 FNYEAQ come from the germline V gene (reference sequence). The chain's CDR3 is CASSPGGRTGELFF. The CDR3 DNA reads as TGTGCTAGCAGCCCCGGGGGTAGGACCGGGGAGCTGTTTTTT.

The V and J genes are TRBV7-8 and TRBJ2-1, with a possible D match to TRBD1 (6 bases). Per germline, CDR1 SGHVS and CDR2 FQNEAQ. Deletions cut 2 bases from V and 3 bases from J, with 14 bases between. CDR3 length equals 16 residues. CDR3 DNA sequence: TGTGCCAGCAGCTTAAGGGCAGGGGTCAGCTACAATGAGCAGTTCTTC. Its protein product is CASSLRAGVSYNEQFF.